The sequence of this T cell receptor beta chain was determined in a study of blood T cell repertoires in COVID-19. Repertoires were generated with immunoSEQ multiplex PCR, while TCRdb's copy carries only in-frame clones and drops some. The sample includes hundreds of thousands of clones, 80% to 90% seen only once; the top ten take about 4%. V was pared by 3 bases and J by 3 bases, with 13 bases of the junction left unmatched. Per germline, CDR1 MNHEY and CDR2 SMNVEV (reference sequence). The CDR3 is made up of 18 amino acids. Participants came from about 23 US areas, aged roughly 18 to 100 years. Clinical histories supplied by participants themselves formed the basis of cohort assignment. Participants in the exposed group had met a COVID-19 case in the 2 weeks before joining the study.

The V gene is TRBV27, the J gene TRBJ1-3; 8 bases fit TRBD1. Sample: PBMCs or T cells enriched from blood (not recorded which). The TCR comes from a woman under 40 who had been exposed to COVID-19. CDR3 loop: CASSFFPPTGESGNTIYF. DNA for the CDR3: TGTGCCAGCAGTTTCTTCCCGCCGACAGGGGAGAGTGGAAACACCATATATTTT.